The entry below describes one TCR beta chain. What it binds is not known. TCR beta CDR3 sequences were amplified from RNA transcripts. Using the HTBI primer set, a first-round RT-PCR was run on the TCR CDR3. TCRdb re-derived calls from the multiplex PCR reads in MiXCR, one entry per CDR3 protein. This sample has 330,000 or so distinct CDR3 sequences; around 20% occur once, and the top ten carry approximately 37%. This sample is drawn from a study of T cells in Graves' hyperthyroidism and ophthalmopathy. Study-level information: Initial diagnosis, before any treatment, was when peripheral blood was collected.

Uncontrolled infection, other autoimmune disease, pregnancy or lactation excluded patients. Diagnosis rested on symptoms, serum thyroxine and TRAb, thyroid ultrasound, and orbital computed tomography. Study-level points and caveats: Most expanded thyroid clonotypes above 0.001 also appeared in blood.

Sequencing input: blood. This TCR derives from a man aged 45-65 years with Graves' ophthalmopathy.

The CDR3 spells CASSHREGDVGYTF. CDR3 sequence (DNA): TGTGCCAGCTCCCATCGGGAGGGAGACGTTGGCTACACCTTC. The V and J genes are TRBV18 and TRBJ1-2; D not certain. The CDR3 is 14 amino acids. Germline lookup yields CDR1 KGHSH and CDR2 LQKENI. The ends were cut back, 6 bases at V and 7 bases at J, with 18 bases in the middle.